This record looks at one T cell receptor beta chain sequence and its context. The antigen is not known. This record comes from a study of T cells after posttransplantation cyclophosphamide. Overall study results and limits: Blood and skin or GI T cell repertoires showed limited TRB overlap. Later post-transplant blood repertoires were often dominated by donor CD8+ memory clones. Recipient CMV seropositivity and CMV reactivation strongly tracked TRB clonality.

Assay: immunoSEQ multiplex PCR; the TCRdb copy retains only in-frame clones and omits some. Among about 24,000 clones, about 83% were seen once, and the ten largest hold about 6.3%. Germline V lookup: CDR1 MNHNS, CDR2 SASEGT. The CDR3 sequence is 13 residues long. The V and J ends lost 7 bases and 2 bases respectively, with 9 bases between them. The source of this sequence is a woman between 55 and 75 years old with a blood cancer, CMV-positive, and with a related stem cell donor. The chain carries TRBV6-1 and TRBJ2-1; the D gene is possibly TRBD2 (5 bases). The sample taken for sequencing was PBMCs. The chain's CDR3 is CASTLTTYNEQFF. The DNA of the CDR3 is TGTGCCAGCACCCTGACTACCTACAATGAGCAGTTCTTC.